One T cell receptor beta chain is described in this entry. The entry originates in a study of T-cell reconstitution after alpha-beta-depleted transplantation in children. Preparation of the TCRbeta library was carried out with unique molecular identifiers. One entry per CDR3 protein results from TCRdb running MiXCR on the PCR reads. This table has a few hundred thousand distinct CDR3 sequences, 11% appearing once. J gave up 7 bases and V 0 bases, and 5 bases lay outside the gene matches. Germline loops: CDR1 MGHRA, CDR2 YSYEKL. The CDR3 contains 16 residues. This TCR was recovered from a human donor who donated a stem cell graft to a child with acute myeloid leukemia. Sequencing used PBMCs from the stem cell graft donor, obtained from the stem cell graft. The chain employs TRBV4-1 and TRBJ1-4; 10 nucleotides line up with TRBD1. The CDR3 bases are TGCGCCAGCAGCCAAGACCCGGGACAGGGGAGTGAAAAACTGTTTTTT. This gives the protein CASSQDPGQGSEKLFF.